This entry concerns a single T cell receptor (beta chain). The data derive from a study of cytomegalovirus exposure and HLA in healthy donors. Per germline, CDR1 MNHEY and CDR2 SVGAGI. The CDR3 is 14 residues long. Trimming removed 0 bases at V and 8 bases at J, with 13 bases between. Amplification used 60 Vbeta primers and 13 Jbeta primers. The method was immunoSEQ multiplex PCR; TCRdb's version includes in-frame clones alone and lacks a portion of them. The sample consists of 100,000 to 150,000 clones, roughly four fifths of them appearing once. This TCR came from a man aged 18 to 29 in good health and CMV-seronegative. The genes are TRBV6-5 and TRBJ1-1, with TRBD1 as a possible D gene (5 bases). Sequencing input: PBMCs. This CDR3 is CASSYSGGKSEAFF. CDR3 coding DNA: TGTGCCAGCAGTTACTCGGGGGGAAAGTCAGAAGCTTTCTTT.